These T cell receptor beta chains were read from a single sample in a study of CD8 T cells in ankylosing spondylitis. MiXCR, run by TCRdb on the 5' RACE reads, gives a single entry per CDR3 protein. The sample records 200,000 or so distinct CDR3 sequences, 10% to 15% being singletons. Sequencing input: blood, either unsorted or a sorted T cell fraction (not recorded which). These receptor sequences come from a female donor with ankylosing spondylitis or in good health (not recorded which). Each CDR3 is given with its conserved first and last residue. A D gene is named only where the DNA matches it firmly. A row's size may be missing; if present it is once, few, many or a size class.

v_gene	d_gene	abundance	j_gene	len	CDR3nt	CDR3aa
TRBV12-3/TRBV12-4	NA	NA	TRBJ2-7	14	TGTGCCAGCAGACCTACCGGGACAAGCTACGAGCAGTACTTC	CASRPTGTSYEQYF
TRBV10-3	NA	many	TRBJ1-1	15	TGTGCCATCAAGCGCGCCGGAGGGACGAACACTGAAGCTTTCTTT	CAIKRAGGTNTEAFF
TRBV11-2	NA	many	TRBJ2-3	17	TGTGCCAGCAGTCCAACCGGCGGGGCAGGGACCACAGATACGCAGTATTTT	CASSPTGGAGTTDTQYF
TRBV4-2	NA	many	TRBJ1-2	15	TGTGCCAGCAGCCAAGACAGGGGAGGGAACTATGGCTACACCTTC	CASSQDRGGNYGYTF
TRBV7-2	NA	NA	TRBJ2-2	15	TGTGCCAGCAGCCCGGTAGGGGGTTCCACCGGGGAGCTGTTTTTT	CASSPVGGSTGELFF
TRBV12-3/TRBV12-4	NA	many	TRBJ1-3	14	TGTGCCAGCAGCCGCCGAGGACTAGGAAACACCATATATTTT	CASSRRGLGNTIYF
TRBV5-1	TRBD1	many	TRBJ2-3	16	TGCGCCAGCAGCCTGGGGGACAGGGCACTCACAGATACGCAGTATTTT	CASSLGDRALTDTQYF
TRBV9	NA	many	TRBJ2-7	13	TGTGCCAGCAGCGTGGACAGCAACTACGAGCAGTACTTC	CASSVDSNYEQYF
TRBV12-3/TRBV12-4	NA	many	TRBJ1-1	14	TGTGCCAGCGGACGTGGGGTACTGAACACTGAAGCTTTCTTT	CASGRGVLNTEAFF
TRBV5-1	TRBD2	many	TRBJ2-3	16	TGCGCCAGCAGCCCCGGACTAGCGGGAGTATCTGATACGCAGTATTTT	CASSPGLAGVSDTQYF
TRBV11-2	TRBD1	NA	TRBJ2-7	14	TGTGCCAGCAGCTTATGGACAGGGGACCACGAGCAGTACTTC	CASSLWTGDHEQYF
TRBV5-1	NA	few	TRBJ2-3	13	TGCGCCAGCAGCTTGGCCGCGACAAATACGCAGTATTTT	CASSLAATNTQYF
TRBV7-2	NA	many	TRBJ1-6	16	TGTGCCAGCAGCACACAGGCCAGCTCCTATAATTCACCCCTCCACTTT	CASSTQASSYNSPLHF
TRBV7-2	NA	few	TRBJ2-3	16	TGTGCCAGCAGCTTAGGTAGCAGGCCAAACACGGATACGCAGTATTTT	CASSLGSRPNTDTQYF
TRBV6-2/TRBV6-3	TRBD2	few	TRBJ2-2	15	TGTGCCAGCAGCAGTGGGGAGGGGAACACCGGGGAGCTGTTTTTT	CASSSGEGNTGELFF
TRBV27	TRBD2	many	TRBJ2-7	17	TGTGCCACCCATCCGCGGACTAGCGGGAATCTTCTATACGAGCAGTACTTC	CATHPRTSGNLLYEQYF
TRBV15	NA	many	TRBJ2-2	14	TGTGCCACCAGCAGAGCCCGGTTAACCGGGGAGCTGTTTTTT	CATSRARLTGELFF
TRBV7-2	TRBD2	NA	TRBJ2-7	15	TGTGCCAGCAGCTTAGAGGGACTAGCGGGAGGCGAGCAGTACTTC	CASSLEGLAGGEQYF
TRBV3-1	TRBD1	NA	TRBJ2-2	17	TGTGCCAGCAGCCAAGTTCCCGGACAGGGGGGAGCCGGGGAGCTGTTTTTT	CASSQVPGQGGAGELFF
TRBV3-1	NA	NA	TRBJ2-6	17	TGTGCCAGCAGCCAGGACAGCGGTGAATCTGGGGCCAACGTCCTGACTTTC	CASSQDSGESGANVLTF
TRBV4-2	NA	once	TRBJ1-6	15	TGTGCCAGCAGCTACCTAAGGTCCGTTAATTCACCCCTCCACTTT	CASSYLRSVNSPLHF
TRBV27	NA	many	TRBJ2-1	16	TGTGCCAGCAGTTTAGTTAGCGCCAGCTCCTACAATGAGCAGTTCTTC	CASSLVSASSYNEQFF
TRBV6-1	TRBD2	NA	TRBJ2-1	16	TGTGCCAGCAGAGTAGTGGGGGGACTATTTAGGGTTGAGCAGTTCTTC	CASRVVGGLFRVEQFF
TRBV12-3/TRBV12-4	TRBD2	few	TRBJ2-1	15	TGTGCCAGCACCTATCGCGGCGGGAGTATGGGTGAGCAGTTCTTC	CASTYRGGSMGEQFF
TRBV7-9	NA	NA	TRBJ1-1	12	TGTGCCAGCAGCACTGACAGCCTTGAAGCTTTCTTT	CASSTDSLEAFF
TRBV24-1	NA	many	TRBJ2-3	15	TGTGCCACCAGTGATTTACGGGACCTTCCGGATACGCAGTATTTT	CATSDLRDLPDTQYF